This is a list of T cell receptor beta chains from one sample in a study of T cell responses to AZD1222 COVID-19 vaccine. Sequencing used immunoSEQ multiplex PCR; TCRdb keeps in-frame clones, though not all of them. The sample holds under 200,000 clones, roughly 88% seen once. The sequencing here drew on peripheral blood, taken 28 days after the second AZD1222 dose. The receptor set was obtained from an adult who received the AZD1222 COVID-19 vaccine. CDR3s leave out the opening cysteine and the closing phenylalanine or tryptophan.

>TRBJ2-1|TRBV20-1
SASRYSLNNEQF
>TRBJ2-6|TRBV5-5
ASSLGLNQGPRVGANVLT
>TRBJ1-2|TRBV9
ASSIRDDGRGYT
>TRBJ1-6|TRBV6-6
ASSSDVTYSPLH
>TRBJ1-1|TRBV18
ASSPRTATRITEAF
>TRBJ1-5|TRBV7-9
ASSLDGPEPPQH
>TRBJ2-7|TRBV29-1
SVGKDRVTYEQY
>TRBJ1-2|TRBV5-1
ASSGPANYGYT
>TRBJ2-3|TRBV9
ASSVLAGADTQY
>TRBJ2-7|TRBV30
AWTGLLSEQY
>TRBJ1-5|TRBV12-3/TRBV12-4
ASSLISQPQH
>TRBJ1-6|TRBV2
ASRNRQDSPLH
>TRBJ1-2|TRBV12-3/TRBV12-4
ASSPEPVYGYT
>TRBJ1-1|TRBV2
ASSERGGTEAF
>TRBJ2-2|TRBV5-1
ASSWLNTGELF
>TRBJ1-5|TRBV6-5
ASSTGGQLNQPQH
>TRBJ2-3|TRBV27
ASGGGSTDTQY
>TRBJ2-7|TRBV6-5
ASSYGPGRSSYEQY
>TRBJ2-1|TRBV5-6
ASIRTSGGAYNEQF
>TRBJ2-1|TRBV11-1
ASSVYLGGKHNEQF
>TRBJ1-4|TRBV14
ASSRYLSGIENEKLF
>TRBJ1-1|TRBV10-1
ASSGIQAMDSREAF
>TRBJ2-3|TRBV5-1
ASSPEPRGSTDTQY
>TRBJ2-3|TRBV20-1
SARVADTQY
>TRBJ2-1|TRBV3-1/TRBV3-2
ASSPGALSSYNEQF
>TRBJ1-1|TRBV5-4
ASSFWGNTEAF
>TRBJ1-1|TRBV11-2
ASSPNRGNTEAF
>TRBJ1-1|TRBV5-5
ASSPPLGSLNTEAF
>TRBJ1-2|TRBV30
AWNRDLADIHGYT
>TRBJ1-3|TRBV20-1
SASHRGLGNTIY
>TRBJ2-1|TRBV30
AWTFVGSPYNEQF
>TRBJ2-2|TRBV27
ASSLSGAGELF
>TRBJ1-1|TRBV19
ASSLWGGVSVEAF
>TRBJ2-5|TRBV3-1/TRBV3-2
ASSQEFTSGGAETQY
>TRBJ2-7|TRBV11-3
ASSLGTVSEQY
>TRBJ2-1|TRBV27
ASSWQRGGLSYNEQF
>TRBJ1-2|TRBV7-2
ASSYGPVEVVGYT
>TRBJ2-1|TRBV24-1
ATIRWQDEQF
>TRBJ2-2|TRBV19
ASSDSGTALTGELF
>TRBJ1-3|TRBV19
ASSTGLVSGNTIY
>TRBJ2-3|TRBV5-1
ASSFQGARTDTQY
>TRBJ2-7|TRBV7-2
ASSLGSVTSSYEQY
>TRBJ1-1|TRBV7-2
ASTWGTRPEAF
>TRBJ1-2|TRBV29-1
SLGSDYGYT
>TRBJ2-7|TRBV5-4
ASSYGTDTYEQY
>TRBJ2-5|TRBV29-1
SGRTGPETQY
>TRBJ2-5|TRBV25-1
ASSGSGGTKTQY
>TRBJ2-2|TRBV11-2
ASRVGGELF
>TRBJ2-2|TRBV11-3
ASSLVGGRTGELF
>TRBJ1-1|TRBV27
ASTMGTATNTEAF
>TRBJ2-3|TRBV9
ASSLQAGGRGTDTQY
>TRBJ1-2|TRBV7-9
ASSLRGYT